The 18 T cell receptor beta chains presented below share a single source sample, sequenced in a study of T-cell reconstitution after alpha-beta-depleted transplantation in children. Unique molecular identifiers were incorporated during preparation of the TCRbeta library. TCRdb independently ran MiXCR on the PCR reads; one entry per CDR3 protein. This table has about 300,000 distinct CDR3 sequences, about 9.5% appearing once. The material sequenced was PBMCs, taken before TCRalphabeta/CD19-depleted stem cell transplant. The receptor source for this set is a boy younger than two with acute myeloid leukemia, due to receive a stem cell transplant.

This clonotype was counted many times. The chain links TRBV27 to TRBJ2-7; the match to TRBD2 covers 10 bases. The junction had 4 bases not matched to a gene; V was cut back by 3 bases and J by 5 bases. Germline CDR1 is MNHEY and CDR2 is SMNVEV (reference sequence). The CDR3 loop spans 14 amino acids. The CDR3 loop reads CASSFLAGDNEQYF. CDR3 nucleotide sequence: TGTGCCAGCAGTTTTCTAGCGGGAGATAACGAGCAGTACTTC.

This clonotype was counted many times. The chain recombines TRBV18 with TRBJ2-2; no definite D call. The CDR3 runs 15 residues. Germline-derived CDR1 and CDR2 are KGHSH and LQKENI. Trimming shortened V by 1 base and J by 4 bases, and 10 bases separated the two germline ends. CDR3 loop: CASSPRSGFTGELFF. The CDR3 DNA is TGTGCCAGCTCACCACGATCTGGGTTCACCGGGGAGCTGTTTTTT.

This clonotype was counted at least ten times. The V call is TRBV28, the J call TRBJ2-3; D possibly matches TRBD1 or TRBD2 (5 bases each). Trimming took off 3 bases at V and 4 bases at J, with 14 bases between the two ends. Germline-derived CDR1 and CDR2 are MDHEN and SYDVKM. The CDR3 covers 15 residues. The CDR3 sequence is CASSLWPGRADTQYF. DNA for the CDR3: TGTGCCAGCAGTTTGTGGCCAGGGAGAGCAGATACGCAGTATTTT.

This clonotype came up many times. The chain uses TRBV29-1 and TRBJ1-2; D might be TRBD1 (5 bases). The CDR3 runs 14 residues. Trimming removed 2 bases from V and 8 bases from J, with 18 bases in between. From germline, CDR1 is SQVTM and CDR2 ANQGSEA. The CDR3 spells CSVERGRGSGGYTF. CDR3 bases: TGCAGCGTTGAAAGGGGTCGGGGTTCAGGAGGCTACACCTTC.

V usage is TRBV7-9 and J usage is TRBJ1-6, with TRBD1 matching over 7 bases. This CDR3 is built from 16 residues. The V gene's germline CDR1 is SEHNR and CDR2 FQNEAQ (reference sequence). V dropped 1 base and J dropped 5; count of bases not matched to a gene: 5. The DNA of the CDR3 is TGTGCCAGCAGCTTAGGAAGACAGGGTGATAATTCACCCCTCCACTTT. Amino acids: CASSLGRQGDNSPLHF.

This clonotype showed up many times. The chain uses TRBV28 and TRBJ2-3; D perhaps matches TRBD1 (5 bases). Germline V gives CDR1 MDHEN, CDR2 SYDVKM. The length of the CDR3 is 15 residues. V lost 8 bases and J lost 5, with 20 bases in between. The CDR3, as DNA: TGTGCCAGCGGATGGGGCGTCAACACAGGAGATACGCAGTATTTT. Amino acids: CASGWGVNTGDTQYF.

Ten or more counts support this clonotype. The V call is TRBV7-9, the J call TRBJ1-1; D is uncertain. CDR3 size: 14 residues. Germline CDR1 reads SEHNR; CDR2 reads FQNEAQ (reference sequence). Trimming removed 6 bases at V and 4 bases at J, with 15 bases between. The chain's CDR3 is CASRRPGLGTEAFF. DNA of the CDR3: TGTGCCAGCAGGCGACCCGGACTGGGCACTGAAGCTTTCTTT. The variable domain in full, completed from reference TRBV7-9 and TRBJ1-1, reads DTGVSQNPRHKITKRGQNVTFRCDPISEHNRLYWYRQTLGQGPEFLTYFQNEAQLEKSRLLSDRFSAERPKGSFSTLEIQRTEQGDSAMYLCASRRPGLGTEAFFGQGTRLTVV.

This clonotype was counted many times. The chain uses TRBV10-3 and TRBJ1-6; tentatively, D is TRBD1 (6 bases). Germline CDR1 ENHRY, CDR2 SYGVKD. This CDR3 region has 14 residues. Between the trimmed V and J ends, which lost 4 bases and 10 bases, there was a span of 14 bases. The CDR3, as DNA: TGTGCCATCAGTGGCGGGGGCGTAGGCTCACCCCTCCACTTT. This sequence encodes CAISGGGVGSPLHF.

This clonotype appeared a few times. The chain carries TRBV28 and TRBJ2-4; 9 nucleotides agree with TRBD2. This CDR3 is built from 12 residues. With V trimmed by 5 bases and J by 14 bases, 7 bases remained unmatched. Looked up from germline, CDR1 is MDHEN and CDR2 is SYDVKM. The CDR3 sequence is CASSPRLAVKYF. The CDR3 bases are TGTGCCAGCAGTCCTAGACTAGCGGTTAAGTACTTC.

This clonotype has at least ten counts. The rearrangement links TRBV7-9 to TRBJ2-3, with a possible D match to TRBD1 (6 bases). V shed 0 bases and J shed 2 bases, with 15 bases lying between them. CDR3 length equals 17 residues. Germline-derived CDR1 and CDR2 are SEHNR and FQNEAQ (reference sequence). CDR3 sequence: CASSLATGSPFTDTQYF. The CDR3 bases are TGTGCCAGCAGCTTAGCAACAGGGTCCCCGTTCACAGATACGCAGTATTTT.

This clonotype was detected many times. The V call is TRBV10-2, the J call TRBJ1-5; TRBD1 matches 7 bases. Germline V gene lookup returns CDR1 WSHSY and CDR2 SAAADI. The CDR3 covers 13 residues. Losses at the gene ends were 3 bases for V and 5 bases for J; bases not matched to a gene: 1. The CDR3 DNA reads TGCGCCAGCAGTGAAGGGGGCGATCAGCCCCAGCATTTT. Amino acids: CASSEGGDQPQHF.

This clonotype was seen a handful of times. V gene TRBV6-5 combines with J gene TRBJ1-4, with 10 bases that match TRBD1. The germline V gene encodes CDR1 MNHEY and CDR2 SVGAGI. Germline trimming cut 2 bases from V and 6 bases from J; bases unmatched to any gene: 3. The CDR3 contains 15 residues. CDR3 amino acids: CASSYRQGADEKLFF. As DNA, the CDR3 is TGTGCCAGCAGTTACCGACAGGGGGCGGATGAAAAACTGTTTTTT.

This clonotype was observed at least ten times. The chain employs TRBV7-2 and TRBJ2-4; D is undetermined. V lost 4 bases, J lost 4 bases, and 8 bases lay in between. Germline V gene data show CDR1 as SGHTA and CDR2 as FQGNSA. The CDR3 extends over 13 amino acids. The CDR3 sequence: CASSYPQKNIQYF. The CDR3, as DNA: TGTGCCAGCAGCTACCCACAGAAAAACATTCAGTACTTC.

The chain combines TRBV28 with TRBJ2-3; 8 bases are a match to TRBD2. The CDR3 sequence is 15 residues long. V lost 2 bases to trimming and J lost 5 bases; unmatched junction nucleotides: 6. Looked up from germline, CDR1 is MDHEN and CDR2 is SYDVKM. CDR3 loop: CASSLARGGGDTQYF. The CDR3 coding sequence is TGTGCCAGCAGTTTAGCTCGGGGGGGCGGAGATACGCAGTATTTT.

There are many counts of this clonotype. The rearrangement uses TRBV7-2 and TRBJ2-2, with D unclear. The CDR3 extends over 13 amino acids. Per the germline V gene, CDR1 is SGHTA and CDR2 is FQGNSA. V dropped 5 bases and J dropped 6 bases, with 10 bases sitting between them. CDR3 sequence: CASSPLSSGELFF. CDR3 DNA: TGTGCCAGCAGCCCCCTGAGCTCCGGGGAGCTGTTTTTT.

The sample holds many counts of this clonotype. The chain combines TRBV5-1 with TRBJ2-6; D possibly matches TRBD1 or TRBD2 (5 bases each). The germline V gene encodes CDR1 SGHRS and CDR2 YFSETQ. There are 17 residues in the CDR3. V was cut by 0 bases and J by 0 bases, with 10 bases left in between. CDR3 DNA: TGCGCCAGCAGCTTGGGAGGGGCAAACTCTGGGGCCAACGTCCTGACTTTC. It encodes CASSLGGANSGANVLTF.

This sequence joins TRBV6-2 or TRBV6-3 and TRBJ2-1; 7 nucleotides align to TRBD2. The CDR3 has 17 residues. Germline values: CDR1 MNHEY, CDR2 SVGEGT. The V segment lost 4 bases and the J segment 0 bases; nucleotides outside the gene matches: 9. The CDR3 spells CASSSPGLSVSYNEQFF. DNA of the CDR3: TGTGCCAGCAGTTCCCCGGGACTAAGTGTCTCCTACAATGAGCAGTTCTTC.

About this clonotype: A read error may be the cause here, since a much bigger clone is one base away. CDR3 nucleotides: TGCGCCAGGAGAATGGCCGGGGAGCTGTTTTTT. This translates into CARRMAGELFF. This chain links TRBV5-1 with TRBJ2-2; D is unclear. Germline CDR1 is SGHRS and CDR2 is YFSETQ. The V and J ends lost 8 bases and 6 bases respectively, with 8 bases between them. The CDR3 totals 11 residues.